This T cell receptor (beta chain) was sequenced during a study of human T cells and chemical hapten exposure. Across the study: Patients received weekly diphenylcyclopropenone doses to the scalp throughout the approximately 23-week study. Epicutaneous patch tests delivered 0.01% DPC to the upper back, with evaluation at 6 days. Women made up most patients, who had alopecia areata, totalis or universalis. Slight differences in pooled library volume were the main source of varying TCR yields across samples.

V lost 3 bases and J lost 4, with 15 bases in between. CDR3 length: 15 residues. Germline CDR1 SGHVS, CDR2 FNYEAQ. Regarding time point: patch test 3, about 24 weeks after DPC sensitization. Specified treatment: therapeutic diphenylcyclopropenone sensitization with weekly scalp DPC. MiXCR, applied by TCRdb to the RACE reads, yields one record per CDR3 protein. The profile shows 95,000 to 150,000 distinct CDR3 sequences, about 11% of them singletons. The sequence was obtained from a woman between 45 and 65 years old with alopecia areata. Some clones in this sample may be carry-over from other donors' samples. Sequenced material: whole blood, taken in connection with sensitization to the hapten diphenylcyclopropenone (DPC). This chain uses TRBV7-6 with TRBJ1-2, with TRBD1 as a possible D gene (6 bases). CDR3: CASSLGGGRSYGYTF. CDR3 DNA: TGTGCCAGCAGCTTGGGCGGGGGCCGGAGCTATGGCTACACCTTC. The full variable domain, its missing parts supplied by reference TRBV7-6 and TRBJ1-2, is GAGVSQSPRYKVTKRGQDVALRCDPISGHVSLYWYRQALGQGPEFLTYFNYEAQQDKSGLPNDRFSAERPEGSISTLTIQRTEQRDSAMYRCASSLGGGRSYGYTFGSGTRLTVV.